Shown below are 8 T cell receptor beta chains from a single sample sequenced in a study of blood T cell repertoires in COVID-19. The table came from immunoSEQ multiplex PCR; TCRdb's copy has only in-frame clones and leaves some out. Here the sample spans some 74,000 clones, roughly 80% being singletons. The sample taken for sequencing was peripheral blood. These receptors all stem from a man of 80 years or more with acute or convalescent COVID-19.

The chain combines TRBV10-1 with TRBJ1-4, with D perhaps matching TRBD1 (6 bases). The CDR3 runs to 16 residues. Germline V gene lookup returns CDR1 WNHNN and CDR2 SYGVQD (reference sequence). Trimming cost V 4 bases and J 4 bases, with 16 bases left between them. CDR3 coding DNA: TGCGCCAGCAGTGGGAATCTACAGGGAATTAATGAAAAACTGTTTTTT. It specifies CASSGNLQGINEKLFF.

The rearrangement links TRBV28 to TRBJ2-7, with D unclear. The length of the CDR3 is 11 residues. CDR1 MDHEN and CDR2 SYDVKM come from the germline V gene. Trimming shortened V by 6 bases and J by 3 bases, and 6 bases separated the two germline ends. DNA of the CDR3: TGTGCCAGCAGCCAGCGCTACGAGCAGTACTTC. This gives the protein CASSQRYEQYF.

This chain joins TRBV3-1 (or the pseudogene TRBV3-2) and TRBJ1-4; 8 bases fit TRBD1. This CDR3 is 17 amino acids long. V lost 1 base and J lost 7; bases outside the gene matches: 11. Germline CDR1 and CDR2: LGHDT and YNNKEL (reference sequence). In nucleotides, the CDR3 is TGTGCCAGCAGCCAAGCCTCTGCAGGGGGCGACGGTGAAAAACTGTTTTTT. Its translation is CASSQASAGGDGEKLFF.

A remark on this clone: The germline gene is not matched at one end of the junction; a read error may be the cause. The J gene is TRBJ1-1, the V gene TRBV15; TRBD1 matches 8 bases. This CDR3 has 15 amino acids. Per the germline V gene, CDR1 is LNHNV and CDR2 is YYDKDF (reference sequence). CDR3 sequence: CATSPGSGGLTEASF. In DNA, the CDR3 is TGTGCCACCAGCCCTGGTTCAGGGGGCTTGACTGAAGCTTCCTTT.

The rearrangement links TRBV5-1 to TRBJ2-7, with 7 bases aligning to TRBD1. This CDR3 has 18 amino acids. Germline lookup yields CDR1 SGHRS and CDR2 YFSETQ. V gave up 0 bases and J gave up 1 base; unmatched junction bases: 13. In DNA form, the CDR3 reads TGCGCCAGCAGCTTGGGATTGTACGCAGGGGGTGAATCCTACGAGCAGTACTTC. Translation gives CASSLGLYAGGESYEQYF.

The chain couples TRBV19 to TRBJ2-1; D may be TRBD2 (6 bases). Germline V lookup: CDR1 LNHDA, CDR2 SQIVND (reference sequence). V lost 4 bases to trimming and J lost 3 bases, with 16 bases between them. The CDR3 loop spans 16 amino acids. The CDR3 reads CASSSDGSGLYNEQFF. The CDR3 DNA is TGTGCCAGTAGTAGTGACGGGAGCGGCCTCTACAATGAGCAGTTCTTC.

This rearrangement joins TRBV2 to TRBJ2-7; no reliable D call. V was trimmed by 8 bases and J by 1 base, leaving 15 bases between them. Germline V gives CDR1 SNHLY, CDR2 FYNNEI. The CDR3 runs 14 residues. The CDR3 protein is CASGSPGLSYEQYF. The CDR3 region has the DNA TGTGCCAGCGGGTCCCCGGGTCTTTCCTACGAGCAGTACTTC.

The rearrangement joins TRBV27 to TRBJ1-3; D might be TRBD1 (6 bases). Deletions cut 2 bases from V and 1 base from J, with 9 bases between. This CDR3 is built from 15 residues. The germline V gene encodes CDR1 MNHEY and CDR2 SMNVEV (reference sequence). CDR3 residues: CASSLKGDSGNTIYF. CDR3 sequence (DNA): TGTGCCAGCAGTTTAAAGGGGGATTCTGGAAACACCATATATTTT.